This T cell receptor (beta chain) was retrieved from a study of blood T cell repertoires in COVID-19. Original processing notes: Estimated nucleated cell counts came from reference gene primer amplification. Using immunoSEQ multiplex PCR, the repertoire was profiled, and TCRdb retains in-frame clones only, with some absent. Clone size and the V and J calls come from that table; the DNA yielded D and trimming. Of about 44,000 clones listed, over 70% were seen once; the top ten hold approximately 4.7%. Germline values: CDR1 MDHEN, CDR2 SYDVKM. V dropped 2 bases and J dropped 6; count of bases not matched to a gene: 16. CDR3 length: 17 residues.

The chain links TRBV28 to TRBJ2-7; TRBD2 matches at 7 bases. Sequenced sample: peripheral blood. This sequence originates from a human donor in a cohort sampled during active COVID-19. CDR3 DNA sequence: TGTGCCAGCAGTTTAGCCGCCGGTCTAGCGGTGAGAATCGAGCAGTACTTC. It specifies CASSLAAGLAVRIEQYF.